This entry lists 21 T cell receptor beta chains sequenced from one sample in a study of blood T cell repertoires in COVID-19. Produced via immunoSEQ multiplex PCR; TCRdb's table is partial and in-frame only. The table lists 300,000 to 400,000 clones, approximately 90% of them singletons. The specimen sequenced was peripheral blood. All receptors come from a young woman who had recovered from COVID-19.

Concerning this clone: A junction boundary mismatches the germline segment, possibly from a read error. The CDR3 DNA follows: TGCGCCAGCAGTGAAACACAGGGGAACCCCGGGGAGCTGTTTTTT. It translates to CASSETQGNPGELFF. The chain combines TRBV10-1 with TRBJ2-2; 7 nucleotides align to TRBD1. Germline assignment: CDR1 WNHNN and CDR2 SYGVQD (reference sequence). The CDR3 is 15 residues long.

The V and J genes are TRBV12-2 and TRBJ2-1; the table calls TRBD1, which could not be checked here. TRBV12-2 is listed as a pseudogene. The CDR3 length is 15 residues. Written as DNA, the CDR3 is TGTGCAAGTCGCGAGGACAGGGAGACCTACAATGAGCAGTTCTTC. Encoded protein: CASREDRETYNEQFF.

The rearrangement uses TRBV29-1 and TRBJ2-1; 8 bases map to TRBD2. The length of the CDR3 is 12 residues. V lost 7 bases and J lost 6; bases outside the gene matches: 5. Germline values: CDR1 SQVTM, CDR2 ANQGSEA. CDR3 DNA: TGCAGCGCATCGGGGGGGTTCAATGAGCAGTTCTTC. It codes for CSASGGFNEQFF.

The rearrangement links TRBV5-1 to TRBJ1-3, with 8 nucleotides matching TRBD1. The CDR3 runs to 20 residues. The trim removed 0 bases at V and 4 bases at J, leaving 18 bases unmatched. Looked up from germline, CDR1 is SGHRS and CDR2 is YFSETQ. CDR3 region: CASSLAGDRGYRFAGNTIYF. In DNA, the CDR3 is TGCGCCAGCAGCTTGGCCGGAGACAGGGGTTATCGCTTCGCCGGAAACACCATATATTTT.

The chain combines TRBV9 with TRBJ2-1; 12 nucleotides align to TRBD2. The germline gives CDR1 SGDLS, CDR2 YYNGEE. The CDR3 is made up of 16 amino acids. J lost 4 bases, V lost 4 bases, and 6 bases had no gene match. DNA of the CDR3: TGTGCCAGCAGCAGGAGGACTAGCGGGGATTACAATGAGCAGTTCTTC. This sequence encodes CASSRRTSGDYNEQFF. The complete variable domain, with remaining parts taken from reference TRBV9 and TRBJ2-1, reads DSGVTQTPKHLITATGQRVTLRCSPRSGDLSVYWYQQSLDQGLQFLIQYYNGEERAKGNILERFSAQQFPDLHSELNLSSLELGDSALYFCASSRRTSGDYNEQFFGPGTRLTVL.

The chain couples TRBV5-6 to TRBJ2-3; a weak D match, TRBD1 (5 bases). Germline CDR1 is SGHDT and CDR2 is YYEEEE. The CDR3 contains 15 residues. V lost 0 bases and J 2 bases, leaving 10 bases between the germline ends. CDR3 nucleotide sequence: TGTGCCAGCAGCTTGGCCCCAGGGTACACAGATACGCAGTATTTT. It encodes CASSLAPGYTDTQYF.

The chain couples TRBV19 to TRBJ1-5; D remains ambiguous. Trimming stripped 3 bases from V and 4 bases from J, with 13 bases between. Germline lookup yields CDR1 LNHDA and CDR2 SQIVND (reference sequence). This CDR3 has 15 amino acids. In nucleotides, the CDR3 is TGTGCCAGTAGTATTTCCTCCTTGGAGAATCAGCCCCAGCATTTT. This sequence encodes CASSISSLENQPQHF.

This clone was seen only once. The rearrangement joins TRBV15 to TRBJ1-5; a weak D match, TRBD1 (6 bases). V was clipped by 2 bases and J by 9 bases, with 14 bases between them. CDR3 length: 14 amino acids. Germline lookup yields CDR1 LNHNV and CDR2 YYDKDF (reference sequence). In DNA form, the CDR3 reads TGTGCCACCAGCAGAATGACAGGAGCTGGGCCCCAGCATTTT. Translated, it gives CATSRMTGAGPQHF.

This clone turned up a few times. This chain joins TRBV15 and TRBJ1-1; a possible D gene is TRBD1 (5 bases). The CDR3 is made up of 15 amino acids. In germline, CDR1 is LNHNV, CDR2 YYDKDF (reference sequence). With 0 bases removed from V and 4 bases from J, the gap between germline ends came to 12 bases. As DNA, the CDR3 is TGTGCCACCAGCAGAGATCGGGGGGGAGGCACTGAAGCTTTCTTT. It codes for CATSRDRGGGTEAFF.

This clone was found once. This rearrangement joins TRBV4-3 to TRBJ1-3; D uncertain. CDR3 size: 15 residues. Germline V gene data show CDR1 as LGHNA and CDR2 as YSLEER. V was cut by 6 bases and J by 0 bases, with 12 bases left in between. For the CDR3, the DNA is TGCGCCAGCAGTCACCTTGGGCCCTCTGGAAACACCATATATTTT. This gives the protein CASSHLGPSGNTIYF.

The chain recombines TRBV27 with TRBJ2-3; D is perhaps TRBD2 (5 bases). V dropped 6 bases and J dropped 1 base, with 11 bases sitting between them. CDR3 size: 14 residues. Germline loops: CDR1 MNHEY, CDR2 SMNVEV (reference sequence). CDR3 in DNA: TGTGCCAGCAGGGGAAGTAGCGGCACAGATACGCAGTATTTT. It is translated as CASRGSSGTDTQYF.

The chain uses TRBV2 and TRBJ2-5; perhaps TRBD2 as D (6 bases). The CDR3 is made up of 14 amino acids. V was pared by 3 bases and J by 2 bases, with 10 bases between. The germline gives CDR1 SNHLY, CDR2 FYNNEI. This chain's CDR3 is CASSEEGNQETQYF. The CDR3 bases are TGTGCCAGCAGTGAGGAGGGAAATCAAGAGACCCAGTACTTC.

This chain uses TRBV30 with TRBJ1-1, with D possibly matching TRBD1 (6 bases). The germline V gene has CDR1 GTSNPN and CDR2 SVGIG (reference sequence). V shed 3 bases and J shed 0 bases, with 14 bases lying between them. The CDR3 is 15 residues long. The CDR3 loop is CAWRLSQGLNTEAFF. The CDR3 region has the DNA TGTGCCTGGAGGTTGTCTCAGGGGCTGAACACTGAAGCTTTCTTT. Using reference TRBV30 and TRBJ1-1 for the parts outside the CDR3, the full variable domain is SQTIHQWPATLVQPVGSPLSLECTVEGTSNPNLYWYRQAAGRGLQLLFYSVGIGQISSEVPQNLSASRPQDRQFILSSKKLLLSDSGFYLCAWRLSQGLNTEAFFGQGTRLTVV.

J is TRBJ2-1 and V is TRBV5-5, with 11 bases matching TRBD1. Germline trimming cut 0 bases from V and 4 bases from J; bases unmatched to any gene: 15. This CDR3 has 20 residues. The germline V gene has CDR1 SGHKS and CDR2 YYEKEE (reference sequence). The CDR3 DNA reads TGTGCCAGCAGCTTGGCCCCCGGGACAGGGGGATTTAGTCTTTACAATGAGCAGTTCTTC. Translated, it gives CASSLAPGTGGFSLYNEQFF.

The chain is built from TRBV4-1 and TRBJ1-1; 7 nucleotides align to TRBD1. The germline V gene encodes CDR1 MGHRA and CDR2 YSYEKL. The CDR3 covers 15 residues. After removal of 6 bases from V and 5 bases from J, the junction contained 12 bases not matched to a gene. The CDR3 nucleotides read TGCGCCAGCAGACTGATTCGGACAGGCGGGACTGAAGCTTTCTTT. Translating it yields CASRLIRTGGTEAFF.

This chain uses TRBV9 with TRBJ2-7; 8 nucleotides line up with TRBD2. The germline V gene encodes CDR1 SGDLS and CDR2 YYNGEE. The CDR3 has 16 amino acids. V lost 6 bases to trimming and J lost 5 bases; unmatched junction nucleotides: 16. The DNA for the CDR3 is TGTGCCAGCACAGTGGAACAGACGGGAGGGCCCCACGAGCAGTACGTC. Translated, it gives CASTVEQTGGPHEQYV.

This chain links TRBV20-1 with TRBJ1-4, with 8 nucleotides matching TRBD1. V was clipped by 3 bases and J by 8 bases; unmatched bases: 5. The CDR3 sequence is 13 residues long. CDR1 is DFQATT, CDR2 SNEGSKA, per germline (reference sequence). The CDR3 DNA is TGCAGTGCTAGTGGACAGGGACGGGAAAAACTGTTTTTT. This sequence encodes CSASGQGREKLFF.

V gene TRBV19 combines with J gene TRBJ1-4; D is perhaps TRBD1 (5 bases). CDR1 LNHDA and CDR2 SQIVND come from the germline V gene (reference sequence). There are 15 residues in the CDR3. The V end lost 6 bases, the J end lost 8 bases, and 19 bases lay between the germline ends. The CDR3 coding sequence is TGTGCCAGTAGCCACCTTCCAGGGAATCGGGAAAAACTGTTTTTT. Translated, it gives CASSHLPGNREKLFF.

CDR3 in amino acids: CASSLEARYETQYF. As DNA, the CDR3 is TGCGCCAGCAGCTTGGAAGCCCGATATGAGACCCAGTACTTC. V usage is TRBV5-1 and J usage is TRBJ2-5; D uncertain. CDR1 and CDR2 (germline): SGHRS, YFSETQ. V lost 0 bases and J lost 5, with 11 bases in between. The CDR3 is 14 amino acids. The entire variable domain, with the rest obtained from reference TRBV5-1 and TRBJ2-5, is as follows: KAGVTQTPRYLIKTRGQQVTLSCSPISGHRSVSWYQQTPGQGLQFLFEYFSETQRNKGNFPGRFSGRQFSNSRSEMNVSTLELGDSALYLCASSLEARYETQYFGPGTRLLVL.

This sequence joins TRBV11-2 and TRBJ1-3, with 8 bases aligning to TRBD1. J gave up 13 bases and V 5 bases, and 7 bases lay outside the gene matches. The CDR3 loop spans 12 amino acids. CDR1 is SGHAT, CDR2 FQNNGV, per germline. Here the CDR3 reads CASSPSGTGIYF. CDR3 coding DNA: TGTGCCAGCAGCCCGTCCGGGACAGGTATATATTTT.

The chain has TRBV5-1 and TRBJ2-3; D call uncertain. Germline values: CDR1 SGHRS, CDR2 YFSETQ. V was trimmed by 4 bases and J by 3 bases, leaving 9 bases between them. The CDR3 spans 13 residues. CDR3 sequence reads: CASSKSPTDTQYF. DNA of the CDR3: TGCGCCAGCAGCAAGAGCCCGACAGATACGCAGTATTTT. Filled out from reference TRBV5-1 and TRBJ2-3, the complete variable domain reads KAGVTQTPRYLIKTRGQQVTLSCSPISGHRSVSWYQQTPGQGLQFLFEYFSETQRNKGNFPGRFSGRQFSNSRSEMNVSTLELGDSALYLCASSKSPTDTQYFGPGTRLTVL.